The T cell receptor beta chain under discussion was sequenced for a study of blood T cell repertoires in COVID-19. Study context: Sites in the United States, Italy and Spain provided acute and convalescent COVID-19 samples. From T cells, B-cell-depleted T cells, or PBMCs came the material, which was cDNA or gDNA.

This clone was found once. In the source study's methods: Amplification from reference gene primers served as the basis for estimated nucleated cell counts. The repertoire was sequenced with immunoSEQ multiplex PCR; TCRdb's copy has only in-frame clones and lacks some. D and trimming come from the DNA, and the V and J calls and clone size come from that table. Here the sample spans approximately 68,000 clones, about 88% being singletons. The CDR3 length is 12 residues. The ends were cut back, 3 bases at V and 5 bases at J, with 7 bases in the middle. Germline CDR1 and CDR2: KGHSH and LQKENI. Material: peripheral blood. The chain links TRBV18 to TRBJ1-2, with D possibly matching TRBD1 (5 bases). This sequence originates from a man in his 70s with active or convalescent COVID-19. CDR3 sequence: CASSPDSYGYTF. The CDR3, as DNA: TGTGCCAGCTCACCCGACAGTTATGGCTACACCTTC.